This note documents a single TCR beta chain sequence. CDR1 is SGHVS and CDR2 is FNYEAQ in the germline V gene. The CDR3 is made up of 16 amino acids. The V segment lost 0 bases and the J segment 1 base; nucleotides outside the gene matches: 4. This sample was included in a study of T-cell memory formation after mild COVID-19. Using its own MiXCR run on the 5' RACE reads, TCRdb lists one record per CDR3 protein. Of roughly 170,000 distinct CDR3 sequences in the sample, around 20% are singletons; the top ten hold roughly 4%. This chain connects TRBV7-6 to TRBJ2-7, with 9 bases lining up with TRBD1. Sequencing was done on a sample of PBMCs or a T cell subset sorted from them (not recorded which). The sequence was obtained from a man younger than 35 who had mild COVID-19 (a few samples of this study predate the infection). Cell type and time point are not known. The CDR3 region has the DNA TGTGCCAGCAGCTTAGCGCAAGGGACAGGGTCCTACGAGCAGTACTTC. Translating gives CASSLAQGTGSYEQYF.